The sequence of this TCR beta chain was determined in a study of CD8 T cells in ankylosing spondylitis. This clonotype was seen a handful of times. Its antigen is as yet unknown. This CDR3 comprises 16 residues. The V gene lost 6 bases and the J gene lost 0 bases, with 18 bases spanning the gap. Study results and limitations: There was a TCR beta motif, made of eight highly homologous variants, that appeared characteristic of ankylosing spondylitis blood. Reports say disease-linked clones showed up significantly more in matched ankylosing spondylitis synovial fluid.

TCRdb re-analysed the 5' RACE reads in MiXCR, keeping a single row per CDR3 protein. The data hold 200,000 to 250,000 distinct CDR3 sequences, with roughly 24% observed a single time. The TCR sequence derives from a male donor with ankylosing spondylitis or in good health (not recorded which). The chain carries TRBV12-3 or TRBV12-4 and TRBJ2-7, with a weak D call TRBD2 (5 bases). Material for sequencing was blood, either unsorted or a sorted T cell fraction (not recorded which). The CDR3 loop is CASSLGIGIFSYEQYF. Here the CDR3 DNA reads TGTGCCAGCAGCCTGGGCATCGGGATTTTCTCCTACGAGCAGTACTTC.